This TCR beta chain stems from a study of blood T cell repertoires in COVID-19. The assay was immunoSEQ multiplex PCR, and TCRdb's table has in-frame clones only and misses some. The table has 110,000 or so clones, over 75% seen once. This clone was seen a single time. The V and J ends lost 5 bases and 5 bases, in that order; junction bases with no gene match: 4. This CDR3 has 13 residues. Germline V CDR1 and CDR2: SGHNT, YENEEA. The V call is TRBV11-3, the J call TRBJ2-7, with TRBD1 matching 9 bases. The sample consisted of peripheral blood. The sequence was collected from a man aged 50-60 years with acute or convalescent COVID-19. The CDR3 DNA reads TGTGCCAGCAGCCTACAGGGGGCGGACGAGCAGTACTTC. This sequence encodes CASSLQGADEQYF.